Included here is one TCR beta chain sequence, with context. The data originate from a study of blood T cell repertoires in COVID-19. Across the study: Specimens from acute and convalescent COVID-19 originated in the United States, Italy and Spain. PBMCs, B-cell-depleted T cells, or T cells were the source of the cDNA or gDNA that made up the material.

Authors' data handling: Reference gene primer amplification gave nucleated cell count estimates. Sequencing was performed with immunoSEQ multiplex PCR; in TCRdb, only in-frame clones are kept and a portion is missing. The V and J calls and clone size were taken over from that table, and D and trimming were inferred from the DNA. The table lists around 200,000 clones, approximately 90% of them singletons. V shed 8 bases, J shed 5 bases, and the junction held 6 bases outside the gene matches. This CDR3 comprises 12 residues. Germline V lookup: CDR1 MNHEY, CDR2 SVGAGI. J is TRBJ2-7 and V is TRBV6-5; the match to TRBD1 covers 7 bases. Material: peripheral blood. This clonotype was obtained from a man younger than 30 with active or convalescent COVID-19. CDR3 DNA sequence: TGTGCCAGCCAGGGGACAGTAAACGAGCAGTACTTC. Protein sequence: CASQGTVNEQYF.